A selection of T cell receptor beta chains follows, all from one sample in a study of T cell responses to AZD1222 COVID-19 vaccine. The protocol was immunoSEQ multiplex PCR, while the TCRdb copy is restricted to in-frame clones and leaves out a portion. The table includes 70,000 or so clones, roughly 85% detected once. The sequenced sample was peripheral blood, obtained 28 days after the second AZD1222 dose. All receptors derive from an adult who received the AZD1222 COVID-19 vaccine. Both conserved end residues are part of each CDR3. The D gene is left open where the match is weak. Not all rows give a size; the values are once, few, many and, for expanded clones, a class.

>NA|TRBJ2-5|NA|TRBV6-2/TRBV6-3
TGTGCCAGCAACCCCTCCCTCGCGGGGAGAGAGACCCAGTACTTC
CASNPSLAGRETQYF
>TRBD2|TRBJ2-3|NA|TRBV6-5
TGTGCCAGCAGTTACTCGACTAGCGGGGCTACAGATACGCAGTATTTT
CASSYSTSGATDTQYF
>NA|TRBJ2-3|NA|TRBV7-9
TGTGCCAGCAGCTTCCGCACAGATACGCAGTATTTT
CASSFRTDTQYF
>NA|TRBJ2-5|NA|TRBV9
TGTGCCAGCAGCGTAGATCAGGGCGGCGAGACCCAGTACTTC
CASSVDQGGETQYF
>NA|TRBJ1-6|few|TRBV4-1
TGCGCCAGCAGCCAAGTTTTGGGAAGTTCACCCCTCCACTTT
CASSQVLGSSPLHF
>NA|TRBJ2-2|NA|TRBV4-2
TGTGCCAGCAGCCCCTCAGAGGACACCGGGGAGCTGTTTTTT
CASSPSEDTGELFF
>NA|TRBJ1-1|NA|TRBV28
TGTGCCAGCAGGGAAGCGCCGGGGACTGAAGCTTTCTTT
CASREAPGTEAFF
>NA|TRBJ1-6|few|TRBV15
TGTGCCACCAGCAAAAGGGCGGACACCGATAATTCCCTCCACTTT
CATSKRADTDNSLHF
>TRBD1|TRBJ2-3|once|TRBV4-2
TGTGCCACTGGGGACAGGGGGAGATCTGATACGCAGTATTTT
CATGDRGRSDTQYF
>NA|TRBJ1-4|NA|TRBV30
TGTGCCTGCTCCCGACAATGGGGGAATGAAAAACTGTTTTTT
CACSRQWGNEKLFF
>NA|TRBJ1-2|NA|TRBV6-1
TGTGCCAGCAGTGACGGGTCCGGGTCCGGCTACACCTTC
CASSDGSGSGYTF
>NA|TRBJ1-2|NA|TRBV21-1
TGTGCCACCACGCCTCGCGGCGAACAGGGATATGGCTACACCTTC
CATTPRGEQGYGYTF
>NA|TRBJ1-5|NA|TRBV4-2
TGTGCCAGCAGCCCCCGGGCCGGGGGTGATCAGCCCCAGCATTTT
CASSPRAGGDQPQHF